This T cell receptor beta chain was sequenced during a study of response to subunit inactivated influenza vaccine. Whole-study findings and limits: Authors suggested each seasonal flu vaccination may recruit only limited numbers of new T cells.

TCRdb processed the RT-PCR reads anew with MiXCR; each CDR3 protein has one entry. The sample holds 540,000 or so distinct CDR3 sequences, 10% to 15% seen once. A word on this clonotype: Its target is unknown.

The sequenced sample was PBMCs from blood, obtained 40 to 50 days after vaccination. The TCR sequence derives from a man in his fifties or sixties who received an inactivated influenza vaccine.

CDR3: CASSKGGDGDTQYF. CDR3 nucleotides: TGTGCCAGCAGTAAAGGAGGGGATGGAGATACGCAGTATTTT. The chain couples TRBV7-9 to TRBJ2-3; D perhaps matches TRBD2 (6 bases). The CDR3 totals 14 residues. Germline values: CDR1 SEHNR, CDR2 FQNEAQ (reference sequence). With 6 bases removed from V and 5 bases from J, the gap between germline ends came to 15 bases.